A few counts support the clone carrying this TCR beta chain. Its target is not known. Investigators reverse transcribed all isolated RNA, so they sequenced expressed TCRB transcripts. Assay: immunoSEQ multiplex PCR; the TCRdb copy retains only in-frame clones and omits some. Of 600,000 to 750,000 clones in the sample, approximately 13% were seen once. This entry comes from a study of beta chain features in type 1 diabetes. General study results and limits: The naive, central memory and Treg TCRB repertoires of patients appeared to be more similar to one another than those of healthy donors. Researchers report that Type 1 diabetes patients had moderately but significantly shorter TCRB CDR3s across all four CD4+ subsets.

The sequence derives from a man aged 25-45 years with type 1 diabetes. Source material: naive CD4+ T cells from blood.

In DNA form, the CDR3 reads TGTGCCAGCAGCTCCTGGGATGAGCAGTTCTTC. Protein sequence: CASSSWDEQFF. The chain uses TRBV7-9 and TRBJ2-1; D gene unclear. Germline V gene lookup returns CDR1 SEHNR and CDR2 FQNEAQ (reference sequence). CDR3 length equals 11 residues. V gave up 4 bases and J gave up 8 bases, with 6 bases separating them.